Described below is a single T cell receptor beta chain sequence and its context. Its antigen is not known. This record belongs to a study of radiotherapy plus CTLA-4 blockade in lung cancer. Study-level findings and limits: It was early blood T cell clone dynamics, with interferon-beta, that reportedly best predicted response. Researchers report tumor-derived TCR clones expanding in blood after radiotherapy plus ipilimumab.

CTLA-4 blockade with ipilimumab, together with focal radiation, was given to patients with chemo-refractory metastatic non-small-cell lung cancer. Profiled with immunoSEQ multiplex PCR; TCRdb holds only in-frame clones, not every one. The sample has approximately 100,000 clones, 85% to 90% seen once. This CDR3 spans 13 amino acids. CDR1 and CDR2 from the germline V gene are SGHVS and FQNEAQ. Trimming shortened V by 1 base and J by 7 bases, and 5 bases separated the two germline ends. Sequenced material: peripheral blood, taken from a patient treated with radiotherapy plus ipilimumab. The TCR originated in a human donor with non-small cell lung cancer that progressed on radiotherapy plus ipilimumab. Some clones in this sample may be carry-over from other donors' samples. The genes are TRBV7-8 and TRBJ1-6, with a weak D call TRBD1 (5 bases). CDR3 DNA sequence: TGTGCCAGCAGCTTAGACAGGAATTCACCCCTCCACTTT. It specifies CASSLDRNSPLHF.